This TCR beta chain appears in the sequencing data of a study of shared clonotypes between healthy human individuals. Only in-frame clones appear in the TCRdb table, and some are missing; sequencing was by immunoSEQ multiplex PCR. The sample includes some 2,100,000 clones, approximately 96% of them seen just once. The origin of this receptor is a man aged 18 to 30 in good health. The sample was naive CD4+ T cells sorted from blood. The subset here: CD45RA+ positively selected.

The CDR3 protein is CASSAGQREPLHF. CDR3 in DNA: TGTGCCAGCAGTGCCGGGCAAAGGGAGCCCCTCCACTTT. The chain couples TRBV2 to TRBJ1-6; D not certain. The CDR3 loop spans 13 amino acids. Per the germline V gene, CDR1 is SNHLY and CDR2 is FYNNEI. V was pared by 4 bases and J by 13 bases, with 14 bases between.